Sequencing of this TCR beta chain was carried out in a study of PD-1 blockade in mismatch repair-deficient tumors. CDR1 is ENHRY, CDR2 SYGVKD, per germline. There are 16 residues in the CDR3. V was pared by 2 bases and J by 4 bases, with 7 bases of the junction left unmatched. Three pembrolizumab responders had their TCRs sequenced. This table comes from immunoSEQ multiplex PCR, and its TCRdb copy is limited to in-frame clones, with some not included. The sample includes about 51,000 clones, more than 65% of them seen just once. The TCR originated in an adult with mismatch repair-deficient cancer. Sequences were derived from peripheral blood, sampled roughly 21 weeks after starting pembrolizumab. The chain is built from TRBV10-3 and TRBJ1-1, with 10 bases matching TRBD1. The CDR3 loop reads CAISEGDRGAGTEAFF. For the CDR3, the DNA is TGTGCCATCAGTGAGGGGGACAGGGGAGCGGGCACTGAAGCTTTCTTT.